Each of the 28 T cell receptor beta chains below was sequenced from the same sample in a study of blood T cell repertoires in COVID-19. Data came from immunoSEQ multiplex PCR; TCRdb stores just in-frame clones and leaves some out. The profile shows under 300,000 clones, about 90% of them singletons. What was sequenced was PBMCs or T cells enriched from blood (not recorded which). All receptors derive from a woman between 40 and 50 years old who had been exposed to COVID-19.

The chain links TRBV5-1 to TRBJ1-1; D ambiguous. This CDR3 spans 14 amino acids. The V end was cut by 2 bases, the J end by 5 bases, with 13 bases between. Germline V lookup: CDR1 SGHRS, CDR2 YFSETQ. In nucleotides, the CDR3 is TGCGCCAGCAGCTTCACCGGGCCGGGGACTGAAGCTTTCTTT. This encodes CASSFTGPGTEAFF.

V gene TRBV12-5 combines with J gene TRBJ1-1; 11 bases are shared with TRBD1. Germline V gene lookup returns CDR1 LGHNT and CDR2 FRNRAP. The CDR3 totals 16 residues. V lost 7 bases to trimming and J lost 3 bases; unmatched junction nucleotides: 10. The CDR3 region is CASATYGQGADTEAFF. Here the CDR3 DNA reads TGTGCTAGTGCAACATACGGACAGGGGGCGGACACTGAAGCTTTCTTT.

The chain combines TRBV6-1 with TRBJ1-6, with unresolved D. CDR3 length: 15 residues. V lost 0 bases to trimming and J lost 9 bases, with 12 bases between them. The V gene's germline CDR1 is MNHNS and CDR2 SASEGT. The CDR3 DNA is TGTGCCAGCAGTGAAGCTAGTGGGAGTGCTTCACCCCTCCACTTT. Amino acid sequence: CASSEASGSASPLHF.

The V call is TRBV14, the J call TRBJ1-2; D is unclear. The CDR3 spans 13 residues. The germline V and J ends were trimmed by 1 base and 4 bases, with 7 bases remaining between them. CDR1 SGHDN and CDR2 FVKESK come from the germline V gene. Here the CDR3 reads CASSQVSGYGYTF. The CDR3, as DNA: TGTGCCAGCAGCCAAGTCTCGGGCTATGGCTACACCTTC.

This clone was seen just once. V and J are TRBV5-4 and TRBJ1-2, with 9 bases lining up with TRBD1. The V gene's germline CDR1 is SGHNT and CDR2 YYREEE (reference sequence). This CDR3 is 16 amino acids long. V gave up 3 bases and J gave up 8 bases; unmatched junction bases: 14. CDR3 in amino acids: CASSSDTGTGNHGYTF. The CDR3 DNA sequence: TGTGCCAGCAGCTCGGATACCGGGACAGGGAACCACGGCTACACCTTC.

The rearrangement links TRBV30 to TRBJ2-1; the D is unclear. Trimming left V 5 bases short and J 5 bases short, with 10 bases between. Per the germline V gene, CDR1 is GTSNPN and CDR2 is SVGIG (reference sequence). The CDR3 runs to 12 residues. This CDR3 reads CAWAFTNNEQFF. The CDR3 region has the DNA TGTGCCTGGGCCTTCACTAACAATGAGCAGTTCTTC.

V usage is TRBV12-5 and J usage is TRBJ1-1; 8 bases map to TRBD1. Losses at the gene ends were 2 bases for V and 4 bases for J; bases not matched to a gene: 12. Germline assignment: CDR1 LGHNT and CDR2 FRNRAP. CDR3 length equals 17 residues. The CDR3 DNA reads TGTGCTAGTGGTTTGACGATCGTGGACAGGGCGGGCACTGAAGCTTTCTTT. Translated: CASGLTIVDRAGTEAFF.

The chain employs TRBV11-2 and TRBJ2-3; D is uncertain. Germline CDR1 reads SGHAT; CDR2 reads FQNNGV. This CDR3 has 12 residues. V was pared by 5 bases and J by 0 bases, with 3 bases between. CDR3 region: CASSHSTDTQYF. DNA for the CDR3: TGTGCCAGCAGCCATAGCACAGATACGCAGTATTTT.

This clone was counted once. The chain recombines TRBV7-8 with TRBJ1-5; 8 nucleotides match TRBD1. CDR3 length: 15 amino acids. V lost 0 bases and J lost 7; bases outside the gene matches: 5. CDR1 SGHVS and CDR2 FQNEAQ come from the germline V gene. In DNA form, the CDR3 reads TGTGCCAGCAGCTTAGCCAGGGGGCTCGGACAGCCCCAGCATTTT. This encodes CASSLARGLGQPQHF.

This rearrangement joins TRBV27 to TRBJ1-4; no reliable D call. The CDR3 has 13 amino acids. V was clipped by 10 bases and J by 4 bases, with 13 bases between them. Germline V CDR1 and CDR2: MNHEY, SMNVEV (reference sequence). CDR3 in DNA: TGTGCCACCCGAGGAGGTAATAATGAAAAACTGTTTTTT. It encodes CATRGGNNEKLFF.

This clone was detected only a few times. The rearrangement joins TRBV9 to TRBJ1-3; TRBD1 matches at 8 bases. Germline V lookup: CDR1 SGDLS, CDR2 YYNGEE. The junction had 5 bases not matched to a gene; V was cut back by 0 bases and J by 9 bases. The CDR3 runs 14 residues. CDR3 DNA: TGTGCCAGCAGCGTAGAGACGGACAGGGCCACCATATATTTT. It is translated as CASSVETDRATIYF.

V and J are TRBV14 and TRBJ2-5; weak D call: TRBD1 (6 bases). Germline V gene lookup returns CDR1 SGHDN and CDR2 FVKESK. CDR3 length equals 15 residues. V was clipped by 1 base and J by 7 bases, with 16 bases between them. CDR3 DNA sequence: TGTGCCAGCAGCCAAGGCACCGGGACATTTGGGACCCAGTACTTC. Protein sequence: CASSQGTGTFGTQYF.

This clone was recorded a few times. Here the CDR3 DNA reads TGTGCCAGCAGCCAAGAGGGGGCATCCTACGAGCAGTACTTC. It translates to CASSQEGASYEQYF. The V and J genes are TRBV3-1 (or the pseudogene TRBV3-2) and TRBJ2-7; D is perhaps TRBD1 (6 bases). Between the trimmed V and J ends, which lost 0 bases and 1 base, there was a span of 7 bases. This CDR3 region has 14 residues. Germline CDR1 reads LGHDT; CDR2 reads YNNKEL (reference sequence).

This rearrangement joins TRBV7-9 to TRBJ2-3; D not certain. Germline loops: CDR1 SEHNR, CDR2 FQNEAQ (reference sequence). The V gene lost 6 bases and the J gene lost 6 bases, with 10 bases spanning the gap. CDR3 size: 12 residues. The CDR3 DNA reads TGTGCCAGCAGTCACATCCCGGATACGCAGTATTTT. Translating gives CASSHIPDTQYF.

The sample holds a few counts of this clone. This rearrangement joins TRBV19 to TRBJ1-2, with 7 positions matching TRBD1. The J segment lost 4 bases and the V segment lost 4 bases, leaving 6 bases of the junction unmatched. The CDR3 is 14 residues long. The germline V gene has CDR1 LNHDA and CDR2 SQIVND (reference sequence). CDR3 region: CASSTDRRAYGYTF. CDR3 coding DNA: TGTGCCAGTAGTACGGACAGGAGAGCCTATGGCTACACCTTC.

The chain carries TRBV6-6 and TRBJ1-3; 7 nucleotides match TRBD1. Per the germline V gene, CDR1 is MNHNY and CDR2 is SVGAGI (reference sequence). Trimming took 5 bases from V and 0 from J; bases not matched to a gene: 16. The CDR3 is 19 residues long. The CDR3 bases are TGTGCCAGCAGTCTCTTATTAAGGCAAACAGGGGACTCTGGAAACACCATATATTTT. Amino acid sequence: CASSLLLRQTGDSGNTIYF.

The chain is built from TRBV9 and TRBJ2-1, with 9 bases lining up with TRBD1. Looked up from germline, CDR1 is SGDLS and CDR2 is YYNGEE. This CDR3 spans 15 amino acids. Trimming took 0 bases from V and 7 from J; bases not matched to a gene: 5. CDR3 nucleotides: TGTGCCAGCAGCGTAGGTGGACAGGGGTCAAATGAGCAGTTCTTC. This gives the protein CASSVGGQGSNEQFF.

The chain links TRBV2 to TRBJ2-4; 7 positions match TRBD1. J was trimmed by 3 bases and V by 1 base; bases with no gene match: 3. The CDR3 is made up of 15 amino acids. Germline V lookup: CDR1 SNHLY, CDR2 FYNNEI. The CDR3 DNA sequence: TGTGCCAGCAGTGAAGACCCAGGGGGCAAAAACATTCAGTACTTC. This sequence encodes CASSEDPGGKNIQYF.

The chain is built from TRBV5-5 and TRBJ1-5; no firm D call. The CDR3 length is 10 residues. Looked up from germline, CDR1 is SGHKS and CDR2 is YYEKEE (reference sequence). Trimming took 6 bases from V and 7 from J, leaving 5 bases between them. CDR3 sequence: CASISQPQHF. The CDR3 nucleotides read TGTGCCAGCATCTCCCAGCCCCAGCATTTT.

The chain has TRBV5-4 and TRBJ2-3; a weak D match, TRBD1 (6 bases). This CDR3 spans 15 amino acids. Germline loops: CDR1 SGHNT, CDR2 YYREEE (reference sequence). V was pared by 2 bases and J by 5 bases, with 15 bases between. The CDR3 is CASSFQGLGEDTQYF. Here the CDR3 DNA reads TGTGCCAGCAGCTTTCAGGGGTTAGGCGAAGATACGCAGTATTTT.

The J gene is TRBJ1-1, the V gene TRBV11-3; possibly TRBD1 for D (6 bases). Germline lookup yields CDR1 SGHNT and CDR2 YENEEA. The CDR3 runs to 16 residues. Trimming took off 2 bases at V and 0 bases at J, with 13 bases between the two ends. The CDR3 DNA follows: TGTGCCAGCAGCTTACCCCGGGACACCATGAACACTGAAGCTTTCTTT. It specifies CASSLPRDTMNTEAFF.

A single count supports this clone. The CDR3 loop reads CASSLVRQPQHF. The CDR3 DNA sequence: TGTGCCAGCAGTTTAGTGCGTCAGCCCCAGCATTTT. V and J are TRBV28 and TRBJ1-5; D is uncertain. The CDR3 has 12 residues. Germline values: CDR1 MDHEN, CDR2 SYDVKM. The V end lost 2 bases, the J end lost 6 bases, and 5 bases lay between the germline ends.

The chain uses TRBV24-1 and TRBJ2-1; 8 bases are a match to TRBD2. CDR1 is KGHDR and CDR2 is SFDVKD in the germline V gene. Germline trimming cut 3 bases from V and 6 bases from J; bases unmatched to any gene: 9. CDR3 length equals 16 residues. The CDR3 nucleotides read TGTGCCACCAGTGATCAGATTAGCGGGATCACCAATGAGCAGTTCTTC. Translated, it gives CATSDQISGITNEQFF.

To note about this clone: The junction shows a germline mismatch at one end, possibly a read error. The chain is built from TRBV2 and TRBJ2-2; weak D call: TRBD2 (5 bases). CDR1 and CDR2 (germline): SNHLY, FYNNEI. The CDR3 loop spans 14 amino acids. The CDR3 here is CASSALGYTGELFF. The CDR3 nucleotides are TGTGCCAGCAGTGCCCTAGGGTACACCGGGGAACTGTTTTTT.

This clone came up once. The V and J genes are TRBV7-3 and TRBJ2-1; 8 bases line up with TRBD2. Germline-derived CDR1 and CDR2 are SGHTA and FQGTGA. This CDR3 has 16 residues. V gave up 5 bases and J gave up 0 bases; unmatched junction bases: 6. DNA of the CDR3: TGTGCCAGCAGCCTAATAGCGGGGTACTCCTACAATGAGCAGTTCTTC. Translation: CASSLIAGYSYNEQFF.

The CDR3 coding sequence is TGTGCCAGCAGTTGGTCCCTAGCGGGTAGCACAGATACGCAGTATTTT. The encoded protein is CASSWSLAGSTDTQYF. This rearrangement joins TRBV6-5 to TRBJ2-3; 8 bases line up with TRBD2. The ends lost 4 bases at V and 0 bases at J; junction bases unmatched: 6. Looked up from germline, CDR1 is MNHEY and CDR2 is SVGAGI. The length of the CDR3 is 16 residues.

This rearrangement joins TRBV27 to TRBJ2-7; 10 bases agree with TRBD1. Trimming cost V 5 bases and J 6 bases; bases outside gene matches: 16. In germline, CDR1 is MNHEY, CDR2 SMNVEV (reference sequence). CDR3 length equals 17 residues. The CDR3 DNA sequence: TGTGCCAGCAGTCCGGGACAGGGGACTTTTTACCACGGCGAGCAGTACTTC. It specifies CASSPGQGTFYHGEQYF.

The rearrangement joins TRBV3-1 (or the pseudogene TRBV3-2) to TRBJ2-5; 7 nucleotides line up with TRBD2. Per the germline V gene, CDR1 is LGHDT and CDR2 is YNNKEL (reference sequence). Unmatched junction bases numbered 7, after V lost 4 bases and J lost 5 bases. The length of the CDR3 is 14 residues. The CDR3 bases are TGTGCCAGCAGCCGCAAGCAGGGAGGGGAGACCCAGTACTTC. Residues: CASSRKQGGETQYF.